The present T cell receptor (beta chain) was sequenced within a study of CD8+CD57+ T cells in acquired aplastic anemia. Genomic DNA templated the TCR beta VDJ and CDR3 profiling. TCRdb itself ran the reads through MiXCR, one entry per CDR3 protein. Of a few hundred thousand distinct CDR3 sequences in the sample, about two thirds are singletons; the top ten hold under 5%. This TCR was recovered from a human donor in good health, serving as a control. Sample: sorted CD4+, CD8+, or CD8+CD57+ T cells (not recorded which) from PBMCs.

CDR3 protein: CSARGQADGYNEQFF. CDR3 in DNA: TGCAGTGCTAGAGGACAGGCGGACGGCTACAATGAGCAGTTCTTC. The chain has TRBV20-1 and TRBJ2-1; D perhaps matches TRBD1 (6 bases). CDR3 length: 15 residues. Trimming removed 1 base from V and 3 bases from J, with 13 bases in between. CDR1 is DFQATT and CDR2 is SNEGSKA in the germline V gene (reference sequence).